The 25 T cell receptor beta chains in this list originate from one sample, sequenced in a study of spatial heterogeneity in lung cancer. The sample's time point: sample taken at primary tumor resection. Whole-study results and caveats: Counts that tracked tumor mutation counts were those of expanded intratumoral alpha and beta TCRs.

TCRdb redid the calling of the 5' RACE reads with MiXCR, one entry per CDR3 protein. Of around 9,800 distinct CDR3 sequences listed, around 8% are singletons. Their recognized antigens are unknown. Sample: lung tumor tissue, taken at surgery. These TCRs come from a female donor with early-stage non-small cell lung cancer.

This clonotype was seen at least ten times. The V gene is TRBV25-1, the J gene TRBJ2-2; TRBD2 might be the D (7 bases). This CDR3 comprises 19 residues. The V end was cut by 7 bases, the J end by 0 bases, with 24 bases between. Germline values: CDR1 MGHDK, CDR2 SYGVNS. CDR3 residues: CASMGEGGPLLTNTGELFF. CDR3 bases: TGTGCCAGCATGGGGGAGGGGGGCCCCCTTTTAACGAACACCGGGGAGCTGTTTTTT. The full variable domain, in which reference TRBV25-1 and TRBJ2-2 provide the parts outside the CDR3, is EADIYQTPRYLVIGTGKKITLECSQTMGHDKMYWYQQDPGMELHLIHYSYGVNSTEKGDLSSESTVSRIRTEHFPLTLESARPSHTSQYLCASMGEGGPLLTNTGELFFGEGSRLTVL.

This clonotype has just a few counts. V is TRBV20-1 and J is TRBJ2-5; D unresolved. Germline loops: CDR1 DFQATT, CDR2 SNEGSKA (reference sequence). The CDR3 is 12 residues long. V lost 6 bases and J 0 bases, leaving 8 bases between the germline ends. CDR3 loop: CSALLHQETQYF. In nucleotides, the CDR3 is TGCAGTGCCTTACTTCACCAAGAGACCCAGTACTTC.

Remarks on this clonotype: Since a much larger clone is just one base distant, this may be a read error. This rearrangement joins TRBV2 to TRBJ2-5; D assignment may be TRBD1 or TRBD2 (6 bases each). Germline lookup yields CDR1 SNHLY and CDR2 FYNNEI. The CDR3 spans 14 residues. V lost 2 bases and J lost 4, with 11 bases in between. The CDR3 region is CASSETSRGETQYF. The CDR3 DNA follows: TGTGCCAGCAGTGAAACTAGCAGGGGAGAGACCCAGTACTTC.

This clonotype was seen ten or more times. This sequence joins TRBV20-1 and TRBJ1-5; possibly TRBD1 for D (6 bases). Germline-derived CDR1 and CDR2 are DFQATT and SNEGSKA (reference sequence). The germline V and J ends were trimmed by 0 bases and 5 bases, with 14 bases remaining between them. The CDR3 is made up of 15 amino acids. CDR3 nucleotide sequence: TGCAGTGCTAGAGATCGGGTACAGGGCTATCAGCCCCAGCATTTT. The encoded protein is CSARDRVQGYQPQHF.

J is TRBJ2-4 and V is TRBV12-3 or TRBV12-4; TRBD1 is a possible D gene (5 bases). The CDR3 sequence is 19 residues long. Trimming shortened V by 5 bases and J by 1 base, and 24 bases separated the two germline ends. The CDR3 DNA sequence: TGTGCCAGCAGTCTGAACACCTTTCGGGCGTCAGGGGCCAAAAACATTCAGTACTTC. Translated: CASSLNTFRASGAKNIQYF.

This clonotype was detected ten times or more. The chain employs TRBV5-6 and TRBJ2-5; D is possibly TRBD1 (5 bases). V was cut by 1 base and J by 5 bases, with 9 bases left in between. Germline CDR1 and CDR2: SGHDT and YYEEEE. This CDR3 has 13 residues. The CDR3 spells CASSLKGVETQYF. CDR3 DNA sequence: TGTGCCAGCAGCTTGAAAGGGGTCGAGACCCAGTACTTC.

Ten or more counts support this clonotype. The chain links TRBV7-2 to TRBJ2-3, with a possible D match to TRBD2 (6 bases). The V gene's germline CDR1 is SGHTA and CDR2 FQGNSA. The ends were cut back, 0 bases at V and 2 bases at J, with 15 bases in the middle. The CDR3 contains 17 residues. Here the CDR3 DNA reads TGTGCCAGCAGCTTAGCCCGGGGTAGCGGCGCCACAGATACGCAGTATTTT. This encodes CASSLARGSGATDTQYF.

This clonotype was detected ten times or more. V usage is TRBV15 and J usage is TRBJ2-4; TRBD1 agrees at 11 bases. The V segment lost 0 bases and the J segment 0 bases; nucleotides outside the gene matches: 4. The CDR3 covers 18 residues. Germline-derived CDR1 and CDR2 are LNHNV and YYDKDF (reference sequence). CDR3 DNA sequence: TGTGCCACCAGCAGAGATATCGGGACAGGGGGAGCCAAAAACATTCAGTACTTC. It yields the protein CATSRDIGTGGAKNIQYF. Using reference TRBV15 and TRBJ2-4 for the parts outside the CDR3, the full variable domain is DAMVIQNPRYQVTQFGKPVTLSCSQTLNHNVMYWYQQKSSQAPKLLFHYYDKDFNNEADTPDNFQSRRPNTSFCFLDIRSPGLGDTAMYLCATSRDIGTGGAKNIQYFGAGTRLSVL.

This clonotype was seen repeatedly, ten times or more. The V call is TRBV19, the J call TRBJ2-3, with D uncertain. The CDR3 extends over 12 amino acids. Germline values: CDR1 LNHDA, CDR2 SQIVND (reference sequence). V shed 2 bases and J shed 5 bases, with 5 bases lying between them. The CDR3 spells CASSIRKDTQYF. Written as DNA, the CDR3 is TGTGCCAGTAGTATAAGGAAAGATACGCAGTATTTT.

This clonotype occurred many times. The chain has TRBV7-3 and TRBJ2-7; a weak D match, TRBD2 (5 bases). The V end lost 5 bases, the J end lost 1 base, and 12 bases lay between the germline ends. Germline CDR1 SGHTA, CDR2 FQGTGA. CDR3 size: 14 residues. The CDR3 reads CASSPQSGSYEQYF. The CDR3 bases are TGTGCCAGCAGCCCCCAGAGCGGATCCTACGAGCAGTACTTC.

This clonotype was seen many times. V gene TRBV7-2 combines with J gene TRBJ1-2, with a tentative D call TRBD1 (5 bases). Trimming removed 6 bases at V and 0 bases at J, with 5 bases between. Germline CDR1 SGHTA, CDR2 FQGNSA. This CDR3 comprises 12 residues. Here the CDR3 reads CASRGPNYGYTF. DNA of the CDR3: TGTGCCAGCAGGGGACCTAACTATGGCTACACCTTC.

By frequency in the sample, this clonotype is medium-sized. The chain couples TRBV7-2 to TRBJ2-3; D possibly matches TRBD1 or TRBD2 (6 bases each). CDR3 length: 16 amino acids. Trimming cost V 1 base and J 2 bases, with 13 bases left between them. CDR1 and CDR2 (germline): SGHTA, FQGNSA. Here the CDR3 reads CASSLGPGAITDTQYF. CDR3 DNA sequence: TGTGCCAGCAGCTTAGGGCCGGGGGCTATCACAGATACGCAGTATTTT. Full variable domain (rest looked up from reference TRBV7-2 and TRBJ2-3): GAGVSQSPSNKVTEKGKDVELRCDPISGHTALYWYRQSLGQGLEFLIYFQGNSAPDKSGLPSDRFSAERTGGSVSTLTIQRTQQEDSAVYLCASSLGPGAITDTQYFGPGTRLTVL.

For this clonotype: The junction shows a germline mismatch at one end, possibly a read error. This sequence joins TRBV11-2 and TRBJ2-2; the D is unclear. CDR1 is SGHAT, CDR2 FQNNGV, per germline. The CDR3 spans 15 residues. The CDR3 spells CACSLIASPTGELFF. CDR3 nucleotides: TGTGCCTGCAGCTTAATTGCGAGTCCCACCGGGGAGCTGTTTTTT.

This chain uses TRBV6-1 with TRBJ2-5; 14 nucleotides agree with TRBD2. Germline-derived CDR1 and CDR2 are MNHNS and SASEGT. The CDR3 runs 16 residues. Losses at the gene ends were 5 bases for V and 5 bases for J; bases not matched to a gene: 7. This CDR3 reads CASSPTSGGAPETQYF. CDR3 nucleotides: TGTGCCAGCAGTCCGACTAGCGGGGGGGCCCCGGAGACCCAGTACTTC.

This clonotype was recorded many times. The chain links TRBV29-1 to TRBJ1-1; D is possibly TRBD1 (5 bases). The CDR3 is made up of 13 amino acids. Trimming shortened V by 7 bases and J by 4 bases, and 16 bases separated the two germline ends. Germline V gene lookup returns CDR1 SQVTM and CDR2 ANQGSEA. The CDR3 reads CSGHEQGGTEAFF. CDR3 DNA: TGCAGCGGGCATGAGCAGGGAGGCACTGAAGCTTTCTTT.

In its sample, this clonotype was seen many times. The CDR3 coding sequence is TGCGCCAGCAGCCAAGAGGGCGGAAGGAACTATGGCTACACCTTC. It specifies CASSQEGGRNYGYTF. The genes are TRBV4-1 and TRBJ1-2; no clear D gene. The CDR3 is 15 amino acids. Germline CDR1 and CDR2: MGHRA and YSYEKL. V was shortened by 0 bases and J by 2 bases, with 10 bases between the two germline ends.

In this sample, this clonotype turned up many times. The chain employs TRBV3-1 and TRBJ2-3; 8 bases map to TRBD1. V shed 4 bases, J shed 4 bases, and the junction held 13 bases outside the gene matches. CDR1 is LGHDT, CDR2 YNNKEL, per germline (reference sequence). This CDR3 has 17 amino acids. CDR3: CASSPPRTGKSPDTQYF. The CDR3 DNA reads as TGTGCCAGCAGCCCCCCCCGGACAGGGAAGAGCCCAGATACGCAGTATTTT.

This clonotype was detected many times. The V call is TRBV20-1, the J call TRBJ1-3; D is ambiguous. In germline, CDR1 is DFQATT, CDR2 SNEGSKA (reference sequence). The V gene lost 0 bases and the J gene lost 16 bases, with 13 bases spanning the gap. The CDR3 runs to 11 residues. The CDR3 sequence is CSARDLVSMYF. Here the CDR3 DNA reads TGCAGTGCTAGAGATCTTGTCAGCATGTATTTT.

The rearrangement links TRBV28 to TRBJ2-7; D not certain. V was trimmed by 4 bases and J by 5 bases, leaving 18 bases between them. CDR1 is MDHEN, CDR2 SYDVKM, per germline. The CDR3 runs 15 residues. The CDR3 sequence: CASSSPPPRRNEQYF. As DNA, the CDR3 is TGTGCCAGCAGTTCCCCCCCCCCACGTCGAAACGAGCAGTACTTC.

V and J are TRBV2 and TRBJ1-5; TRBD1 matches at 10 bases. CDR3 length: 14 residues. Germline assignment: CDR1 SNHLY and CDR2 FYNNEI. The junction had 4 bases not matched to a gene; V was cut back by 5 bases and J by 6 bases. CDR3 region: CASSRTGGGQPQHF. In nucleotides, the CDR3 is TGTGCCAGCAGTAGGACAGGGGGTGGTCAGCCCCAGCATTTT.

Note on this clonotype: This sequence may be a read error, since a much larger clone differs from it by one base. The limits of the CDR3 on the DNA are not certain, so only TCRdb's listed CDR3 is given. The chain uses TRBV9 and TRBJ2-7; whether TRBD1, the table's D call, matches the DNA was not checked. Germline CDR1 reads SGDLS; CDR2 reads YYNGEE. The CDR3 spans 14 residues, counting both ends. CDR3 residues: CASSVAAGIYERYF.

The sample holds a few counts of this clonotype. This chain links TRBV19 with TRBJ1-6; D possibly corresponds to TRBD1 (5 bases). Trimming cost V 4 bases and J 7 bases, with 11 bases left between them. Germline CDR1 LNHDA, CDR2 SQIVND (reference sequence). The CDR3 extends over 14 amino acids. CDR3 sequence reads: CASSTGTENSPLHF. DNA of the CDR3: TGTGCCAGTAGTACCGGGACCGAGAATTCACCCCTCCACTTT. Based on the CDR3 plus reference TRBV19 and TRBJ1-6, the full variable domain is DGGITQSPKYLFRKEGQNVTLSCEQNLNHDAMYWYRQDPGQGLRLIYYSQIVNDFQKGDIAEGYSVSREKKESFPLTVTSAQKNPTAFYLCASSTGTENSPLHFGNGTRLTVT.

There are many counts of this clonotype. The chain recombines TRBV7-9 with TRBJ2-2; D may be TRBD1 (6 bases). This CDR3 spans 15 amino acids. Germline CDR1 SEHNR, CDR2 FQNEAQ (reference sequence). Trimming left V 5 bases short and J 6 bases short, with 16 bases between. The CDR3, as DNA: TGTGCCAGCAGCGACGGGTCAGGGGCGCCCGGGGAGCTGTTTTTT. The encoded protein is CASSDGSGAPGELFF.

This clonotype has ten or more counts. This chain uses TRBV30 with TRBJ1-5; TRBD1 matches at 9 bases. CDR3 size: 14 residues. V gave up 4 bases and J gave up 4 bases; unmatched junction bases: 5. Germline V gives CDR1 GTSNPN, CDR2 SVGIG (reference sequence). CDR3 DNA: TGTGCCTGGACTAAGGGGACAGGGAATCAGCCCCAGCATTTT. Translated, it gives CAWTKGTGNQPQHF.

This clonotype was counted ten times or more. The V call is TRBV9, the J call TRBJ2-1; D is uncertain. Germline loops: CDR1 SGDLS, CDR2 YYNGEE. Trimming removed 0 bases from V and 9 bases from J, with 10 bases in between. This CDR3 spans 13 amino acids. The CDR3 reads CASSVGLVGEQFF. The CDR3 bases are TGTGCCAGCAGCGTAGGGTTGGTAGGTGAGCAGTTCTTC.